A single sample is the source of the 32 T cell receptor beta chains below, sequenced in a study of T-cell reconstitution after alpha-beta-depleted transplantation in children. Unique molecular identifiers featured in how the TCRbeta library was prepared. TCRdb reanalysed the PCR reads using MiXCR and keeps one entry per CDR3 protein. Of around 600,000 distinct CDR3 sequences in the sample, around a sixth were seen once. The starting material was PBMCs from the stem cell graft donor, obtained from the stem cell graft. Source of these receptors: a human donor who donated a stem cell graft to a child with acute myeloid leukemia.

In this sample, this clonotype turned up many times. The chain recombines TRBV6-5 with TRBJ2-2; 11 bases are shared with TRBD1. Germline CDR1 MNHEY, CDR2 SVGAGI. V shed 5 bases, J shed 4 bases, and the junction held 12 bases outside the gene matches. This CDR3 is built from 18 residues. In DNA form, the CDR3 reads TGTGCCAGCAGTCGCGGGGACAGGGGGGGAAGGACCACCGGGGAGCTGTTTTTT. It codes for CASSRGDRGGRTTGELFF.

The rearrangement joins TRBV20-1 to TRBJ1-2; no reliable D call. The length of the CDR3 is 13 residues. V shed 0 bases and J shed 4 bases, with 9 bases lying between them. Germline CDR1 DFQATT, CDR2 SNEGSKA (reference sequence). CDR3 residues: CSARDPGFYGYTF. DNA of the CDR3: TGCAGTGCTAGAGATCCTGGGTTCTATGGCTACACCTTC.

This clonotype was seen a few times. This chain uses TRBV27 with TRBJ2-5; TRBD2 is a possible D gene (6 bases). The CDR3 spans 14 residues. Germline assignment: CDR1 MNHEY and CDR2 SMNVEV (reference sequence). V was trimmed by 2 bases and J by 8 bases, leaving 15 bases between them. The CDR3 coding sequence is TGTGCCAGCAGTTTAACAGCTCAGGCGGGAACCCAGTACTTC. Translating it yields CASSLTAQAGTQYF.

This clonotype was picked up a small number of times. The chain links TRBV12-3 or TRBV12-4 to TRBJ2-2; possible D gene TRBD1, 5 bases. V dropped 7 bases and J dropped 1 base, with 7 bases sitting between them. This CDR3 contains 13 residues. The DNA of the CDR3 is TGTGCCAGCAAAGGGGAGAACACCGGGGAGCTGTTTTTT. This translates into CASKGENTGELFF.

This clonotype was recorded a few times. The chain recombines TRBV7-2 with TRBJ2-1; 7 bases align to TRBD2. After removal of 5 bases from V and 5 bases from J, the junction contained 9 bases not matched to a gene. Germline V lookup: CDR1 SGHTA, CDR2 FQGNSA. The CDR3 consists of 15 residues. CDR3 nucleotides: TGTGCCAGCAGCCTAGAGCGGGGAAGAAACAATGAGCAGTTCTTC. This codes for CASSLERGRNNEQFF.

CDR3 protein: CSAHPAGVSGELFF. The CDR3 DNA is TGCAGTGCCCATCCGGCCGGGGTTTCCGGGGAGCTGTTTTTT. The J gene is TRBJ2-2, the V gene TRBV20-1; weak D call: TRBD2 (5 bases). This CDR3 comprises 14 residues. V lost 6 bases, J lost 6 bases, and 17 bases lay in between. The germline V gene has CDR1 DFQATT and CDR2 SNEGSKA (reference sequence).

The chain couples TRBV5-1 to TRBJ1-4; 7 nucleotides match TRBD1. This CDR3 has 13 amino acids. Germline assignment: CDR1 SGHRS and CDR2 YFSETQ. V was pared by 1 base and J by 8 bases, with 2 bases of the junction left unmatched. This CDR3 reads CASSLNRGEKLFF. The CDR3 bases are TGCGCCAGCAGCTTGAACAGGGGAGAAAAACTGTTTTTT.

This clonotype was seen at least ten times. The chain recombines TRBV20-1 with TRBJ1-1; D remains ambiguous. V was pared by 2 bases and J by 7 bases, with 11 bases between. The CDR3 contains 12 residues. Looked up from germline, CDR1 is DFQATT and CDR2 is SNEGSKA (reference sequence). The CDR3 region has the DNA TGCAGTGCTAGACGGTCGGCGTATGAAGCTTTCTTT. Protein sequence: CSARRSAYEAFF.

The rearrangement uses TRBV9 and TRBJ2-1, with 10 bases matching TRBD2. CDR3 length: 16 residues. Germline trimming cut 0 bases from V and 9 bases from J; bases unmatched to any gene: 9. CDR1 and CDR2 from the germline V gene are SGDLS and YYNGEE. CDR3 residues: CASSVGGLAGASEQFF. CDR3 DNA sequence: TGTGCCAGCAGCGTAGGAGGGCTAGCGGGAGCTAGTGAGCAGTTCTTC.

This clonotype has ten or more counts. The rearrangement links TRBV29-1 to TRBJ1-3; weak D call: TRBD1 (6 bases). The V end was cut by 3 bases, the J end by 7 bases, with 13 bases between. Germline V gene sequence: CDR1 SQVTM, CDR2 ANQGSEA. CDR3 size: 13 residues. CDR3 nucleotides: TGCAGCGTTGAGTACCGAGGGGGGAACACCATATATTTT. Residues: CSVEYRGGNTIYF.

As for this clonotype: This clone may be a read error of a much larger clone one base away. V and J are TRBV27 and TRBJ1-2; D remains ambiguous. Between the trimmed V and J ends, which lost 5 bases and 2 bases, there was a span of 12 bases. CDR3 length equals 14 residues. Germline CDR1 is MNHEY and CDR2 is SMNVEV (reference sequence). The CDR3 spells CASSPWENNYGYTF. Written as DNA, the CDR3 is TGTGCCAGCAGTCCTTGGGAAAACAACTATGGCTACACCTTC.

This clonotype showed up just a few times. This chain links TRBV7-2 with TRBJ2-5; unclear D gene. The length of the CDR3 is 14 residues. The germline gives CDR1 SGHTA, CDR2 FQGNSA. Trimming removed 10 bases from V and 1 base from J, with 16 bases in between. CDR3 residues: CATATQDFQETQYF. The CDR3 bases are TGTGCCACCGCAACCCAAGATTTCCAAGAGACCCAGTACTTC. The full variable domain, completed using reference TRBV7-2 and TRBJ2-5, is GAGVSQSPSNKVTEKGKDVELRCDPISGHTALYWYRQSLGQGLEFLIYFQGNSAPDKSGLPSDRFSAERTGGSVSTLTIQRTQQEDSAVYLCATATQDFQETQYFGPGTRLLVL.

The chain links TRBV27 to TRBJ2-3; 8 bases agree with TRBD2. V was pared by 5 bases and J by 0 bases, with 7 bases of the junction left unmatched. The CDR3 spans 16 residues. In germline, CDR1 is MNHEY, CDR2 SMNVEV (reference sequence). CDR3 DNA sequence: TGTGCCAGCAGTCCCCCGGGGGGGCGAAGCACAGATACGCAGTATTTT. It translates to CASSPPGGRSTDTQYF.

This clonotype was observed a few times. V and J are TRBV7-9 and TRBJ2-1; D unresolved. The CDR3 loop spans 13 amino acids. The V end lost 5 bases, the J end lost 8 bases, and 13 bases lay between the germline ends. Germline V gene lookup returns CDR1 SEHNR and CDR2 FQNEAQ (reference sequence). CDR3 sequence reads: CASSRLAPDEQFF. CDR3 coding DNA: TGTGCCAGCAGCCGATTGGCACCAGATGAGCAGTTCTTC.

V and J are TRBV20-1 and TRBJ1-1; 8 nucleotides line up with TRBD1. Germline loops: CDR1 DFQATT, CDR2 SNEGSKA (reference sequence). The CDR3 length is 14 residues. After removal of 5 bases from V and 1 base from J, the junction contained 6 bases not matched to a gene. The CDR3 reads CSALTGTGNTEAFF. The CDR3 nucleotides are TGCAGTGCTCTTACCGGGACAGGGAACACTGAAGCTTTCTTT.

CDR3: CASSEQSNYNEQFF. The CDR3 coding sequence is TGTGCCAGCAGTGAACAGAGTAACTACAATGAGCAGTTCTTC. The J gene is TRBJ2-1, the V gene TRBV6-1; D gene ambiguous. CDR3 length: 14 amino acids. The germline V and J ends were trimmed by 2 bases and 3 bases, with 8 bases remaining between them. The germline CDR1 and CDR2 sequences are MNHNS and SASEGT.

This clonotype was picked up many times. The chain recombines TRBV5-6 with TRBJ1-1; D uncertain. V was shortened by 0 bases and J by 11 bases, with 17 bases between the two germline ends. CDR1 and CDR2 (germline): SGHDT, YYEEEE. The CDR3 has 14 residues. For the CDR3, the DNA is TGTGCCAGCAGCTTGGCCGGAGGTGGTGTGGAGGCTTTCTTT. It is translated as CASSLAGGGVEAFF.

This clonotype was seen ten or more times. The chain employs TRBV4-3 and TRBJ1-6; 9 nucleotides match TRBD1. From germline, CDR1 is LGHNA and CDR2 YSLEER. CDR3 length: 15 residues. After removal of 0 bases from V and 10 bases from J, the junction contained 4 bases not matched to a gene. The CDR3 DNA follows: TGCGCCAGCAGCCAAGATTGGGACAGGGCGTCACCCCTCCACTTT. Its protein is CASSQDWDRASPLHF.

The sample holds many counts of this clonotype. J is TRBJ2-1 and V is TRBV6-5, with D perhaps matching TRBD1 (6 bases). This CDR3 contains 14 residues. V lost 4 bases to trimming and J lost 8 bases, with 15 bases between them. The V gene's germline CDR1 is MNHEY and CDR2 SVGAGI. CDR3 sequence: CASSSPDRGHEQFF. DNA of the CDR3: TGTGCCAGCAGTTCACCGGACAGAGGCCATGAGCAGTTCTTC.

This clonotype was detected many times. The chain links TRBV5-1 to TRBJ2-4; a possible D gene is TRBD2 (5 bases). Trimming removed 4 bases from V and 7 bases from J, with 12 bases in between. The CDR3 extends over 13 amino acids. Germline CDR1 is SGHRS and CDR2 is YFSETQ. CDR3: CASSLARGNIQYF. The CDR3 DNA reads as TGCGCCAGCAGCCTCGCTCGAGGGAACATTCAGTACTTC.

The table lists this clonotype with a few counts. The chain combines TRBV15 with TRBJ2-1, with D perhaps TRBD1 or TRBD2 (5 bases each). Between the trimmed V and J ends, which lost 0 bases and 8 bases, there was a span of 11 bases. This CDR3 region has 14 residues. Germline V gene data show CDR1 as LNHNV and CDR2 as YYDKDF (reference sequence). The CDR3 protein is CATSRDKGSHEQFF. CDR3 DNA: TGTGCCACCAGCAGAGATAAGGGGAGCCATGAGCAGTTCTTC.

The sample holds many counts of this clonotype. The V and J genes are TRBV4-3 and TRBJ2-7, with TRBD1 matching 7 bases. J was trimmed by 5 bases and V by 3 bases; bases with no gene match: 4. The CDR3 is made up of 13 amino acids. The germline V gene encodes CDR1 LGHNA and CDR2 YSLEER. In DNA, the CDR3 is TGCGCCAGCAGCCAGGGGCAGGGGGACGAGCAGTACTTC. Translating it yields CASSQGQGDEQYF.

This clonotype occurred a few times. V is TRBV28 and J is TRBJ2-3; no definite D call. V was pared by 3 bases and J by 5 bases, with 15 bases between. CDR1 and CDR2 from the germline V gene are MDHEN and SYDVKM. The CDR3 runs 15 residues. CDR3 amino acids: CASSLGSTKGDTQYF. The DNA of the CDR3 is TGTGCCAGCAGTTTGGGCTCAACAAAGGGAGATACGCAGTATTTT. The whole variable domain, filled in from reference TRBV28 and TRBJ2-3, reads DVKVTQSSRYLVKRTGEKVFLECVQDMDHENMFWYRQDPGLGLRLIYFSYDVKMKEKGDIPEGYSVSREKKERFSLILESASTNQTSMYLCASSLGSTKGDTQYFGPGTRLTVL.

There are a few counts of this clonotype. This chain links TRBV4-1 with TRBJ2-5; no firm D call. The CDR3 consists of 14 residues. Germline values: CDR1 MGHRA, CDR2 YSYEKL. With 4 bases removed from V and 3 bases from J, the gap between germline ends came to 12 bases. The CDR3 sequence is CASSPLGPEETQYF. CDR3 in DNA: TGCGCCAGCAGCCCCCTCGGGCCCGAAGAGACCCAGTACTTC.

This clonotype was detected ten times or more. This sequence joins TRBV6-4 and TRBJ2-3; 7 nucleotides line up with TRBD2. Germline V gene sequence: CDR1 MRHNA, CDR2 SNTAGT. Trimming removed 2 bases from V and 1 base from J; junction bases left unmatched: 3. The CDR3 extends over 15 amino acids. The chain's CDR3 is CASSDKSGGTDTQYF. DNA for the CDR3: TGTGCCAGCAGTGACAAGAGCGGGGGCACAGATACGCAGTATTTT.

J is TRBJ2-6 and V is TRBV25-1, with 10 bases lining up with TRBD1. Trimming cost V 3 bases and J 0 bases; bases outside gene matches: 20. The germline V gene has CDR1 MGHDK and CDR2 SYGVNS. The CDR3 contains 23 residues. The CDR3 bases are TGTGCCAGCAGTGATCGTTTGTTTGGGACAGGGGCCAGCCAGCGCTCTGGGGCCAACGTCCTGACTTTC. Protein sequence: CASSDRLFGTGASQRSGANVLTF.

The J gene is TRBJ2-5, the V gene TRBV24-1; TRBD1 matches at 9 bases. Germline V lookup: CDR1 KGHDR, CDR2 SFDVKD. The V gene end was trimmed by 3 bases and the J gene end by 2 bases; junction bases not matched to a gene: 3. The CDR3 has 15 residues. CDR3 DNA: TGTGCCACCAGTGATCCGGACAGGGGACAAGAGACCCAGTACTTC. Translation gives CATSDPDRGQETQYF.

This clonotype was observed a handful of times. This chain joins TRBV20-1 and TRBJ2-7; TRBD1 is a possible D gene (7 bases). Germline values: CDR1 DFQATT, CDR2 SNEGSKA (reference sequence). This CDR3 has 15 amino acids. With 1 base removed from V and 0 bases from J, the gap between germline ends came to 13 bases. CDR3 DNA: TGCAGTGCTAGAGGTAGACAGGGACTCTCCTACGAGCAGTACTTC. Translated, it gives CSARGRQGLSYEQYF.

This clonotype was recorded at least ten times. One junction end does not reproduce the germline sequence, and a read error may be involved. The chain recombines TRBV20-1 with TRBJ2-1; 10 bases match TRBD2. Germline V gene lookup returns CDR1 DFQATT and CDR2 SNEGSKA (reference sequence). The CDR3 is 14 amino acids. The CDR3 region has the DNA TGCAGTGCGAGAGTGCTAGCGGGGGTTGAGGAGCAGTTCTTC. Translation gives CSARVLAGVEEQFF.

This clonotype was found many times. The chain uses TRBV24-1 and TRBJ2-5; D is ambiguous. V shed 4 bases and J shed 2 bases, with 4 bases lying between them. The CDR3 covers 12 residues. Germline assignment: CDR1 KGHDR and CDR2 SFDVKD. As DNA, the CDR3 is TGTGCCACCAGTGAAGATCAAGAGACCCAGTACTTC. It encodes CATSEDQETQYF.

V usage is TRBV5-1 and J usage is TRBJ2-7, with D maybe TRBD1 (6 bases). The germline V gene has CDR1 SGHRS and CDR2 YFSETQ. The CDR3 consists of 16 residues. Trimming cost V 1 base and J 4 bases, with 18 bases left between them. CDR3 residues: CASSLTRQESPYEQYF. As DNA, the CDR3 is TGCGCCAGCAGCTTGACCCGACAGGAGTCTCCTTACGAGCAGTACTTC.

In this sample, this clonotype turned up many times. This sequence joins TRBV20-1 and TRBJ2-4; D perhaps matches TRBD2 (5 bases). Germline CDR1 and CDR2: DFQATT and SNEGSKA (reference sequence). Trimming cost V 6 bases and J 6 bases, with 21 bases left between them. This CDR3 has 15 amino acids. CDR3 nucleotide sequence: TGCAGTGCCACCTCGATGGACGGGGAATCAAACATTCAGTACTTC. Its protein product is CSATSMDGESNIQYF.